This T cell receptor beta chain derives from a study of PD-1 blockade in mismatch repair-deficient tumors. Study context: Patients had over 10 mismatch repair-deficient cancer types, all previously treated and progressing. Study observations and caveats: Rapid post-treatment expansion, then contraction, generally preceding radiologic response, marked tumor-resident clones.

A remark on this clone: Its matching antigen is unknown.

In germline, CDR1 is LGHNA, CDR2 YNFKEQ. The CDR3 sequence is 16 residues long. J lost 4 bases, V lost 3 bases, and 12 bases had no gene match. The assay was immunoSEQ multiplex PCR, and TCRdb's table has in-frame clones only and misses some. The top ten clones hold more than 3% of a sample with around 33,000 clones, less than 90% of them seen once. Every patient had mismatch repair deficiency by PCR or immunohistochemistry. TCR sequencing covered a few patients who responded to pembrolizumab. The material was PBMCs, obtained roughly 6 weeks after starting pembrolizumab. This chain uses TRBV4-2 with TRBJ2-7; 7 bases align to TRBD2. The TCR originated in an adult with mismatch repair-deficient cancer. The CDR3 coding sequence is TGTGCCAGCAGCCACACAGCGAGGGGAGGGCCATACGAGCAGTACTTC. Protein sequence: CASSHTARGGPYEQYF.